The rows below give T cell receptor beta chains drawn from one sample of a study of T-cell memory formation after mild COVID-19. One entry per CDR3 protein results from TCRdb running MiXCR on the 5' RACE reads. The repertoire holds roughly 560,000 distinct CDR3 sequences, with roughly 22% as singletons. Input material: PBMCs or a T cell subset sorted from them (not recorded which). The receptor set was obtained from an adult woman who had mild COVID-19 (a few samples of this study predate the infection). Cell type and time point are not known. Each CDR3 is given with its conserved first and last residue. The D gene is left open where the match is weak. Size is stated for part of the rows, as once, few or many counts, or as a class when the clone is expanded.

V gene	D gene	clone size	J gene	CDR3 protein	CDR3 DNA
TRBV6-2/TRBV6-3	NA	few	TRBJ1-2	CASSQAVYGYTF	TGTGCCAGCTCCCAGGCGGTCTATGGCTACACCTTC
TRBV29-1	NA	NA	TRBJ2-7	CSVAGLDSYEQYF	TGCAGCGTTGCAGGCCTCGACAGCTACGAGCAGTACTTC
TRBV5-6	NA	few	TRBJ2-1	CASGRAGLSSYNEQFF	TGTGCCAGCGGACGGGCCGGCCTCAGCTCCTACAATGAGCAGTTCTTC
TRBV3-1	NA	NA	TRBJ2-1	CASSQDGTTGWNNEQFF	TGTGCCAGCAGCCAAGATGGTACCACAGGCTGGAACAATGAGCAGTTCTTC
TRBV6-5	NA	NA	TRBJ2-6	CASSFLGVGANVLTF	TGTGCCAGCAGCTTCCTGGGGGTAGGGGCCAACGTCCTGACTTTC
TRBV18	NA	NA	TRBJ2-5	CASSPGQTETQYF	TGTGCCAGCTCACCCGGACAGACAGAGACCCAGTACTTC
TRBV10-3	TRBD2	few	TRBJ2-1	CAISGLAGGSDNEQFF	TGTGCCATCAGCGGACTAGCGGGAGGCTCCGACAATGAGCAGTTCTTC
TRBV18	NA	NA	TRBJ2-7	CASSPDRRSSYEQYF	TGTGCCAGCTCACCAGACAGACGAAGCTCCTACGAGCAGTACTTC
TRBV5-5	TRBD2	NA	TRBJ2-7	CASSTLPGLADEQYF	TGTGCCAGCAGCACCCTTCCGGGACTAGCGGACGAGCAGTACTTC
TRBV30	TRBD1	NA	TRBJ2-7	CAWSRGPSEQYF	TGTGCCTGGAGCAGGGGGCCAAGCGAGCAGTACTTC
TRBV11-2	TRBD2	NA	TRBJ2-7	CASRFTSGAPYEQYF	TGTGCCAGCAGATTTACTAGCGGGGCCCCCTACGAGCAGTACTTC
TRBV6-5	NA	few	TRBJ2-1	CASSYSSRTLYNEQFF	TGTGCCAGCAGTTACTCGAGTAGGACTCTATACAATGAGCAGTTCTTC
TRBV11-2	NA	NA	TRBJ2-2	CASSLERERLAGELFF	TGTGCCAGCAGCTTAGAACGGGAAAGGCTCGCCGGGGAGCTGTTTTTT
TRBV9	TRBD2	few	TRBJ2-3	CASSSLAVRTDTQYF	TGTGCCAGCAGCTCTCTAGCGGTGCGCACAGATACGCAGTATTTT
TRBV11-3	TRBD1	NA	TRBJ2-2	CASSLEGRTGDPNTGELFF	TGTGCCAGCAGCTTAGAGGGGCGTACAGGGGACCCGAACACCGGGGAGCTGTTTTTT
TRBV29-1	NA	NA	TRBJ1-1	CSVYASFPGAFF	TGCAGCGTTTATGCTTCCTTCCCAGGGGCTTTCTTT
TRBV3-1	NA	NA	TRBJ1-2	CASSQDGLGYTF	TGTGCCAGCAGCCAAGATGGTTTGGGCTACACCTTC
TRBV20-1	TRBD2	few	TRBJ2-1	CSALASGRSYNEQFF	TGCAGTGCCCTTGCGAGCGGGAGGTCCTACAATGAGCAGTTCTTC
TRBV7-8	NA	once	TRBJ2-3	CASSSPGTDTQYF	TGTGCCAGCAGCTCTCCGGGCACAGATACGCAGTATTTT
TRBV30	TRBD2	NA	TRBJ2-3	CAWSDGPGLKGTDTQYF	TGTGCCTGGAGTGACGGTCCGGGACTAAAAGGCACAGATACGCAGTATTTT
TRBV12-3/TRBV12-4	NA	NA	TRBJ1-3	CASSSHSSGNTIYF	TGTGCCAGCAGCTCACATAGCTCTGGAAACACCATATATTTT
TRBV5-5	TRBD1	NA	TRBJ1-2	CASSGVSWTGDNYGYTF	TGTGCCAGCAGCGGGGTATCCTGGACAGGGGATAACTATGGCTACACCTTC
TRBV15	NA	many	TRBJ1-5	CATRDVGGSNQPQHF	TGTGCCACCAGGGATGTGGGGGGAAGCAATCAGCCCCAGCATTTT
TRBV20-1	NA	NA	TRBJ2-7	CSAPPGGFSDYEQYF	TGCAGTGCTCCCCCCGGCGGGTTCAGCGACTACGAGCAGTACTTC
TRBV2	NA	few	TRBJ1-1	CASRGENTEAFF	TGTGCCAGCAGGGGTGAGAACACTGAAGCTTTCTTT
TRBV3-1	NA	once	TRBJ1-6	CASSHPRQAHNSPLHF	TGTGCCAGCAGCCATCCGAGACAGGCCCATAATTCACCCCTCCACTTT
TRBV11-2	NA	NA	TRBJ2-1	CASSLGARWNEQFF	TGTGCCAGCAGCTTAGGGGCCCGGTGGAATGAGCAGTTCTTC
TRBV20-1	TRBD2	NA	TRBJ2-1	CSARQTSGGASEQFF	TGCAGTGCTAGACAGACTAGCGGGGGGGCGTCTGAGCAGTTCTTC
TRBV29-1	NA	once	TRBJ1-2	CSVLGYNGPEGLNYGYTF	TGCAGCGTTTTGGGGTATAACGGGCCAGAAGGGCTTAACTATGGCTACACCTTC
TRBV19	TRBD1	NA	TRBJ1-1	CAIYRGHTEAFF	TGTGCCATCTACAGGGGGCACACTGAAGCTTTCTTT
TRBV5-1	TRBD2	few	TRBJ2-3	CASSQTGTSGGVTDTQYF	TGCGCCAGCAGTCAGACTGGGACTAGCGGGGGGGTCACAGATACGCAGTATTTT
TRBV6-5	TRBD1	few	TRBJ1-2	CASRDRAGYTF	TGTGCCAGCAGGGACAGGGCTGGCTACACCTTC
TRBV5-5	TRBD2	NA	TRBJ2-5	CASSLASGVEKTQYF	TGTGCCAGCAGCTTGGCTAGCGGGGTTGAAAAGACCCAGTACTTC
TRBV6-5	NA	few	TRBJ2-5	CASTSLGGTQYF	TGTGCCAGCACCTCCCTGGGGGGGACCCAGTACTTC
TRBV7-9	NA	NA	TRBJ1-2	CASTKGEQPYYGYTF	TGTGCCAGCACCAAGGGGGAGCAGCCGTACTATGGCTACACCTTC
TRBV6-5	NA	many	TRBJ1-2	CASSRGDGGNYGYTF	TGTGCCAGCAGCCGCGGAGACGGGGGGAACTATGGCTACACCTTC
TRBV29-1	TRBD1	few	TRBJ2-2	CSVAGQGGGELFF	TGCAGCGTCGCCGGACAGGGTGGCGGGGAGCTGTTTTTT
TRBV6-1	TRBD1	NA	TRBJ1-1	CASSERGLGTEAFF	TGTGCCAGCAGTGAAAGGGGGCTCGGCACTGAAGCTTTCTTT
TRBV3-1	NA	NA	TRBJ1-2	CASSQRWDYGYTF	TGTGCCAGCAGCCAAAGATGGGACTATGGCTACACCTTC
TRBV12-3/TRBV12-4	NA	few	TRBJ2-1	CASSLGMGLNEQFF	TGTGCCAGCAGTTTGGGCATGGGTCTCAATGAGCAGTTCTTC
TRBV12-3/TRBV12-4	NA	NA	TRBJ1-1	CASSLSGTNTEAFF	TGTGCCAGCAGCTTGTCAGGGACTAACACTGAAGCTTTCTTT
TRBV6-5	TRBD2	NA	TRBJ2-7	CASRGASGRAYEQYF	TGTGCCAGCAGGGGTGCTAGCGGGAGGGCCTACGAGCAGTACTTC
TRBV20-1	NA	few	TRBJ2-5	CSARDNIGQTGETQYF	TGCAGTGCTAGAGATAATATAGGACAGACGGGAGAGACCCAGTACTTC
TRBV9	NA	few	TRBJ2-5	CASSVKEGRQETQYF	TGTGCCAGCAGCGTCAAAGAGGGGAGGCAAGAGACCCAGTACTTC
TRBV14	NA	NA	TRBJ2-5	CASSQGRIETQYF	TGTGCCAGCAGCCAAGGACGGATCGAGACCCAGTACTTC
TRBV7-8	NA	few	TRBJ1-5	CASSARRTPGGQPQHF	TGTGCCAGCAGCGCCCGCCGGACTCCGGGGGGCCAGCCCCAGCATTTT
TRBV20-1	NA	few	TRBJ1-5	CSARGGPNQPQHF	TGCAGTGCTAGAGGGGGCCCCAATCAGCCCCAGCATTTT
TRBV12-3/TRBV12-4	NA	few	TRBJ2-3	CASSLGVRTQYF	TGTGCCAGCAGCCTCGGGGTCCGTACGCAGTATTTT
TRBV12-3/TRBV12-4	NA	NA	TRBJ1-1	CASSAGFTEAFF	TGTGCCAGCAGCGCAGGGTTCACTGAAGCTTTCTTT
TRBV11-2	TRBD2	NA	TRBJ2-1	CASSFPKTSGGAFNEQFF	TGTGCCAGCAGCTTCCCCAAGACTAGCGGGGGGGCCTTCAATGAGCAGTTCTTC
TRBV5-1	TRBD2	NA	TRBJ2-1	CASSLARGASGEQFF	TGCGCCAGCAGCTTGGCGCGGGGGGCATCTGGTGAGCAGTTCTTC
TRBV13	NA	NA	TRBJ2-7	CASSFGAEEQYF	TGTGCCAGCAGCTTCGGGGCTGAGGAGCAGTACTTC
TRBV6-6	NA	once	TRBJ1-3	CASSYDRRSGNTIYF	TGTGCCAGCAGTTACGACAGGCGCTCTGGAAACACCATATATTTT
TRBV7-3	TRBD2	NA	TRBJ2-1	CASSSTGGYNEQFF	TGTGCCAGCAGCTCAACGGGGGGATACAATGAGCAGTTCTTC
TRBV6-5	NA	NA	TRBJ1-1	CASSNRRRTTEAFF	TGTGCCAGCAGTAACAGACGGAGAACCACTGAAGCTTTCTTT
TRBV7-9	NA	few	TRBJ2-5	CASSGWGTSLQETQYF	TGTGCCAGCAGCGGGTGGGGGACTTCACTCCAAGAGACCCAGTACTTC
TRBV6-5	NA	few	TRBJ2-7	CASSPGFSYEQYF	TGTGCCAGCAGTCCAGGGTTCTCCTACGAGCAGTACTTC
TRBV7-8	TRBD1	few	TRBJ2-6	CASSLVQGAHGANVLTF	TGTGCCAGCAGCTTAGTACAGGGGGCTCATGGGGCCAACGTCCTGACTTTC
TRBV14	TRBD2	few	TRBJ2-1	CASSQDASGPYNEQFF	TGTGCCAGCAGCCAAGATGCTAGCGGACCCTACAATGAGCAGTTCTTC